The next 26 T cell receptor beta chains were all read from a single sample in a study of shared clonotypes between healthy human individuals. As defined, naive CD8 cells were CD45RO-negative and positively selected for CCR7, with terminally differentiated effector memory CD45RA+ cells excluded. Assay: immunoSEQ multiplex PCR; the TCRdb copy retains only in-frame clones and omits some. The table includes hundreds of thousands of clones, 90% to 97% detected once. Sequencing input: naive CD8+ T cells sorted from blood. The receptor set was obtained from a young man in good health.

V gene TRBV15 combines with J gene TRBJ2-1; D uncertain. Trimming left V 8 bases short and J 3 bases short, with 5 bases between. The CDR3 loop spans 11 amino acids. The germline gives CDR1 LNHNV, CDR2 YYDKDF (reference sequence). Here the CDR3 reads CATSGYNEQFF. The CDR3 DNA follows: TGTGCCACCTCTGGCTACAATGAGCAGTTCTTC.

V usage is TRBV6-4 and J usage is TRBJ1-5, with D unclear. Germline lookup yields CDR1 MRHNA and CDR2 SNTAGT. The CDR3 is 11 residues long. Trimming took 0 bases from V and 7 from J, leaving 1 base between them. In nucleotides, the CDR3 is TGTGCCAGCAGTGACTCCCAGCCCCAGCATTTT. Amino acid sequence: CASSDSQPQHF.

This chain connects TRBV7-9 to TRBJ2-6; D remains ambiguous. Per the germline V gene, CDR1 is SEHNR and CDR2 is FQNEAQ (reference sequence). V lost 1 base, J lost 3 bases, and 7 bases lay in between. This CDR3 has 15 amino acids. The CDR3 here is CASSLGRFGANVLTF. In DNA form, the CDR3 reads TGTGCCAGCAGCTTAGGCAGGTTTGGGGCCAACGTCCTGACTTTC.

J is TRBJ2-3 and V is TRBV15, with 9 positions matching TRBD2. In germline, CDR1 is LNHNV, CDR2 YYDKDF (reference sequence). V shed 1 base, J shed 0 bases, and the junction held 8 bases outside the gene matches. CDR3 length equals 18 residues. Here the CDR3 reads CATSRAKLLAGSTDTQYF. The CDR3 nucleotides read TGTGCCACCAGCAGAGCCAAACTCCTAGCGGGAAGCACAGATACGCAGTATTTT.

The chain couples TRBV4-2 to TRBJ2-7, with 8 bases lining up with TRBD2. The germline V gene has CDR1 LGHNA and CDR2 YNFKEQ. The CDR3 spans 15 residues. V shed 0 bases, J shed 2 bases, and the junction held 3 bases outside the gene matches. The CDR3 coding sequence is TGTGCCAGCAGCCAAGATAGCGGGATCACCTACGAGCAGTACTTC. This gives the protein CASSQDSGITYEQYF.

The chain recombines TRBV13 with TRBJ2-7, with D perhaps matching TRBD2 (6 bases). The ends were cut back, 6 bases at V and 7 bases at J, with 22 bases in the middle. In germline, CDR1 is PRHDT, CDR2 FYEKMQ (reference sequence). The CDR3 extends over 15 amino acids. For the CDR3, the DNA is TGTGCCAGCAGTCCCCTGGGGAGGCTCTACAGGGAGCAGTACTTC. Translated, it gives CASSPLGRLYREQYF.

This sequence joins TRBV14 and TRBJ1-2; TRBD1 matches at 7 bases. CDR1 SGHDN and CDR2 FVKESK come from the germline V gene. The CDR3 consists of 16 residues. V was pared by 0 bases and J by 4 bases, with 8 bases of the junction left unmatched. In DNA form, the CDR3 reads TGTGCCAGCAGCCAAGACGCCTCAGGGGGAGTCTATGGCTACACCTTC. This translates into CASSQDASGGVYGYTF.

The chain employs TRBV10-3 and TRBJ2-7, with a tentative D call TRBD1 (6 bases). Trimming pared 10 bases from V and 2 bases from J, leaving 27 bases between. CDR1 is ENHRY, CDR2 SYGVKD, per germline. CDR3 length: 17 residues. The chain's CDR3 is CATLNRGGHEGAYEQYF. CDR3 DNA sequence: TGTGCCACTTTAAATCGAGGGGGACATGAGGGGGCCTACGAGCAGTACTTC.

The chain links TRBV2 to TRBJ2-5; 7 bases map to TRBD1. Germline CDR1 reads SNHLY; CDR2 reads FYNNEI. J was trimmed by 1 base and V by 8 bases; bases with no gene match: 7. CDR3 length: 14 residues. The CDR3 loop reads CASGYRGLQETQYF. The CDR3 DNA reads TGTGCCAGCGGGTACAGGGGCCTCCAAGAGACCCAGTACTTC.

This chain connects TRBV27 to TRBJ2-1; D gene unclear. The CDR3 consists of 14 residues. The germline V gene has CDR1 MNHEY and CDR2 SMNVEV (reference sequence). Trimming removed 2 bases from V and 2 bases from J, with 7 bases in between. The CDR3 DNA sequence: TGTGCCAGCAGTTTAGACTTAACCTACAATGAGCAGTTCTTC. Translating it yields CASSLDLTYNEQFF.

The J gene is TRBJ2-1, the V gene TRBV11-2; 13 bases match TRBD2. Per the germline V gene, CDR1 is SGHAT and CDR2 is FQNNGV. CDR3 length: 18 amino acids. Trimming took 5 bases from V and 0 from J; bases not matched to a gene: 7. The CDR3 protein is CASSPGLAGLSSYNEQFF. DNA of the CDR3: TGTGCCAGCAGCCCGGGACTAGCGGGATTGAGCTCCTACAATGAGCAGTTCTTC.

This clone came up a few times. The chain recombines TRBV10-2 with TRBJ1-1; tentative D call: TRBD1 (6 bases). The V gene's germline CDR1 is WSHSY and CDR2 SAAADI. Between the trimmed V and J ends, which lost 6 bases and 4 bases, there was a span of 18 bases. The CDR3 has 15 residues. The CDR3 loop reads CASRYPGAEATEAFF. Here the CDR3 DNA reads TGCGCCAGCAGGTACCCAGGGGCGGAGGCCACTGAAGCTTTCTTT.

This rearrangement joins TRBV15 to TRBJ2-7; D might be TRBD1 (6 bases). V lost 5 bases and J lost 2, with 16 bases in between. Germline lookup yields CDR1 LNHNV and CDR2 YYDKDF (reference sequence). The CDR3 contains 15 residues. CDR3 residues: CATSWLQGVAYEQYF. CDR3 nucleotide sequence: TGTGCCACCAGCTGGCTACAGGGTGTTGCCTACGAGCAGTACTTC.

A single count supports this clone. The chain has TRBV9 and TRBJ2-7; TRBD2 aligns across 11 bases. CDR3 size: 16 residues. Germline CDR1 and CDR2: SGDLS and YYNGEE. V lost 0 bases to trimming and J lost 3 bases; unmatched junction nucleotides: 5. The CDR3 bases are TGTGCCAGCAGCGTAGGAAGACTAGCGGGACTCTACGAGCAGTACTTC. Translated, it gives CASSVGRLAGLYEQYF.

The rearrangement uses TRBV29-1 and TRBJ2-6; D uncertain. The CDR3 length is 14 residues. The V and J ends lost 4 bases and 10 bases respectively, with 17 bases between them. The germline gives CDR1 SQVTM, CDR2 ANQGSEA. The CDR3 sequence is CSVVHVDEPNVLTF. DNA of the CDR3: TGCAGCGTTGTCCACGTGGATGAGCCTAACGTCCTGACTTTC.

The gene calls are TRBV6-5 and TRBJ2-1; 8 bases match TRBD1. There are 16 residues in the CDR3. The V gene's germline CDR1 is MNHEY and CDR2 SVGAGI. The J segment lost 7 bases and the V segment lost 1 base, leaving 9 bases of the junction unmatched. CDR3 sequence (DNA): TGTGCCAGCAGTTACTTAAGGCAGGGGGCGAAAAATGAGCAGTTCTTC. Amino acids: CASSYLRQGAKNEQFF.

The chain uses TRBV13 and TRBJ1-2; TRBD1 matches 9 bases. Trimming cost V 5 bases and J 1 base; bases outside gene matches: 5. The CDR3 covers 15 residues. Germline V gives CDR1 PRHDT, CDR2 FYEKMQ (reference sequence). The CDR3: CASSPGQGNNYGYTF. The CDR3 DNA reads TGTGCCAGCAGCCCCGGACAGGGGAATAACTATGGCTACACCTTC.

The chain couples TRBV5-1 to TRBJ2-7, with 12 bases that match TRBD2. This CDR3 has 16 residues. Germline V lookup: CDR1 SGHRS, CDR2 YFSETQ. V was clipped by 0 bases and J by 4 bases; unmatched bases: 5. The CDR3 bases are TGCGCCAGCAGCTTGGAGGGGACTAGCGGGTTTTACGAGCAGTACTTC. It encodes CASSLEGTSGFYEQYF.

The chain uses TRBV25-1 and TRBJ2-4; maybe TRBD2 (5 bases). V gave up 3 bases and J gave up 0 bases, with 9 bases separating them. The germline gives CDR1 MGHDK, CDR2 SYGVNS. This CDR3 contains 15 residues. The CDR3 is CASSDEGIAKNIQYF. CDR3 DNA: TGTGCCAGCAGTGATGAGGGTATAGCCAAAAACATTCAGTACTTC.

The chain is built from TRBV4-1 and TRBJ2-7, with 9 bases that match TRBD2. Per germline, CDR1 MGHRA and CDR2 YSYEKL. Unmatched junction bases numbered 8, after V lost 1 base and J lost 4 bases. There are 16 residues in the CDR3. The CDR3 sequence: CASSQVTGTSLYEQYF. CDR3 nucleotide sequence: TGCGCCAGCAGCCAAGTAACCGGGACTAGCCTATACGAGCAGTACTTC.

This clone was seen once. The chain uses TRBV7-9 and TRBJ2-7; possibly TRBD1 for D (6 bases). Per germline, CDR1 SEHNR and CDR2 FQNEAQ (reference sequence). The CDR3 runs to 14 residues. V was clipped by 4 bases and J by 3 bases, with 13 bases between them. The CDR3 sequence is CASSSNDRLYEQYF. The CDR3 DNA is TGTGCCAGCAGCTCCAATGACAGGCTCTACGAGCAGTACTTC.

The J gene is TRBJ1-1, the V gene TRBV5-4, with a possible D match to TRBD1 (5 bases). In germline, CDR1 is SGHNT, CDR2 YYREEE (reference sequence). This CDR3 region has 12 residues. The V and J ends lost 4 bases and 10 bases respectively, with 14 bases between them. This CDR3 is CASSPWGSAAFF. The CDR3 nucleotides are TGTGCCAGCAGCCCCTGGGGGTCGGCAGCTTTCTTT. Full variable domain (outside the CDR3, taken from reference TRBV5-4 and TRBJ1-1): ETGVTQSPTHLIKTRGQQVTLRCSSQSGHNTVSWYQQALGQGPQFIFQYYREEENGRGNFPPRFSGLQFPNYSSELNVNALELDDSALYLCASSPWGSAAFFGQGTRLTVV.

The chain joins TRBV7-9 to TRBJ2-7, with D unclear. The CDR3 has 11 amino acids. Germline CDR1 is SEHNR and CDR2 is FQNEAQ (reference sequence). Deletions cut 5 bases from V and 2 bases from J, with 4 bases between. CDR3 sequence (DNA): TGTGCCAGCAGCGCCGCCTACGAGCAGTACTTC. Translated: CASSAAYEQYF. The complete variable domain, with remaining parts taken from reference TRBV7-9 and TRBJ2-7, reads DTGVSQNPRHKITKRGQNVTFRCDPISEHNRLYWYRQTLGQGPEFLTYFQNEAQLEKSRLLSDRFSAERPKGSFSTLEIQRTEQGDSAMYLCASSAAYEQYFGPGTRLTVT.

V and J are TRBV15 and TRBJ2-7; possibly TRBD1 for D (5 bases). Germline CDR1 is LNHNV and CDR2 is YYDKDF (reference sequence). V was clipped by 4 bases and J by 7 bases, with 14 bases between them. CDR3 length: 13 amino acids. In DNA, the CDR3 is TGTGCCACCAGCATCAGGGCCCGAGTGGAGCAGTACTTC. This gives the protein CATSIRARVEQYF.

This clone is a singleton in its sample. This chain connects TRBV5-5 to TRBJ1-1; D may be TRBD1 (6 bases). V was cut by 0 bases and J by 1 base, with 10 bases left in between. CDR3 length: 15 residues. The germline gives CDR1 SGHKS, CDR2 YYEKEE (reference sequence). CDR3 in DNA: TGTGCCAGCAGCTTGGAGAACAGGGCGAACACTGAAGCTTTCTTT. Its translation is CASSLENRANTEAFF.

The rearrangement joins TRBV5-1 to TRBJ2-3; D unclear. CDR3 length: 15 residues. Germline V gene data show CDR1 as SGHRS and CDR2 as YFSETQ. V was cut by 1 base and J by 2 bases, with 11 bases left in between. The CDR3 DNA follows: TGCGCCAGCAGCTTGTTTCCTAGGGACACAGATACGCAGTATTTT. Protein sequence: CASSLFPRDTDTQYF.